This T cell receptor beta chain was found in a study of response to subunit inactivated influenza vaccine. Study results and limitations: Authors suggested few new T cells are recruited by each seasonal influenza vaccination.

CDR3 size: 14 residues. V was cut by 8 bases and J by 3 bases, with 11 bases left in between. Germline-derived CDR1 and CDR2 are ENHRY and SYGVKD. A word on this clonotype: Its target is not known.

TCRdb re-called the RT-PCR reads with MiXCR, one entry per CDR3 protein. The sample yields roughly 780,000 distinct CDR3 sequences, roughly 20% seen once. The V gene is TRBV10-3, the J gene TRBJ2-6; unclear D gene. The clonotype originates from a man aged 50 or older who received an inactivated influenza vaccine. The sequences come from PBMCs from blood, collected about 5 days after vaccination. CDR3 amino acids: CAIGASGGANVLTF. The CDR3 nucleotides read TGTGCCATCGGCGCCTCGGGTGGGGCCAACGTCCTGACTTTC.